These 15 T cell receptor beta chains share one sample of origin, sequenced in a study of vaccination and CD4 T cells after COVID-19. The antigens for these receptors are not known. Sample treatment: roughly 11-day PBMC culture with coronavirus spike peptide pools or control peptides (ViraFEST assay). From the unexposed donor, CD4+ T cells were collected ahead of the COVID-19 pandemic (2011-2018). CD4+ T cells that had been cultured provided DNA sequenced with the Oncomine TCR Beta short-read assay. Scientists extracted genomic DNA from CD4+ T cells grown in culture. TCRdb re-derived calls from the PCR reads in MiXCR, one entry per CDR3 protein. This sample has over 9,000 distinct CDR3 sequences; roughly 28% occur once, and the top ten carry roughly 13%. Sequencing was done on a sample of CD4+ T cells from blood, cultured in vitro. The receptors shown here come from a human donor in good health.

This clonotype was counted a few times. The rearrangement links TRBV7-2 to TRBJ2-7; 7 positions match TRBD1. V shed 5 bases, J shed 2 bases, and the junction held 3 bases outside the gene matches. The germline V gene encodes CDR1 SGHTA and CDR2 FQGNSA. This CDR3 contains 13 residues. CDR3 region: CASSRDRTYEQYF. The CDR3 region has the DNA TGTGCCAGCAGCCGGGACAGAACCTACGAGCAGTACTTC.

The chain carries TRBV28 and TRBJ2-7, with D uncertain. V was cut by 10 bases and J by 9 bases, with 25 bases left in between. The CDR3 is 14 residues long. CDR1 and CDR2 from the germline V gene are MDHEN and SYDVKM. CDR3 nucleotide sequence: TGTGCCATAGCTGAGGACGTAGAGAGATTCGGGCAGTACTTC. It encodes CAIAEDVERFGQYF.

The chain's CDR3 is CASSLWTSGTQYQETQYF. The CDR3 DNA reads as TGTGCCAGCAGTTTGTGGACTAGCGGGACCCAGTACCAAGAGACCCAGTACTTC. The rearrangement uses TRBV28 and TRBJ2-5; the match to TRBD2 covers 12 bases. Germline values: CDR1 MDHEN, CDR2 SYDVKM. The CDR3 runs to 18 residues. V dropped 3 bases and J dropped 0; count of bases not matched to a gene: 8.

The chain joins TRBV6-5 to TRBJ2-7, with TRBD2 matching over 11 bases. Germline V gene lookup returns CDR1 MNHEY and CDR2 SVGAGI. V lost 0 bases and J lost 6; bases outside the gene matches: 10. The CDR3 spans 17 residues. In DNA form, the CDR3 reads TGTGCCAGCAGTTACTCGATTTTAGCGGGAGGGCCGGTCGAGCAGTACTTC. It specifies CASSYSILAGGPVEQYF.

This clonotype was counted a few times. For the CDR3, the DNA is TGTGCCAGCAGCCCGGGGACAGGTATCTACGAGCAGTACTTC. This encodes CASSPGTGIYEQYF. The chain is built from TRBV10-3 and TRBJ2-7, with 8 nucleotides matching TRBD1. Trimming took 10 bases from V and 3 from J; bases not matched to a gene: 11. This CDR3 contains 14 residues. The germline V gene encodes CDR1 ENHRY and CDR2 SYGVKD.

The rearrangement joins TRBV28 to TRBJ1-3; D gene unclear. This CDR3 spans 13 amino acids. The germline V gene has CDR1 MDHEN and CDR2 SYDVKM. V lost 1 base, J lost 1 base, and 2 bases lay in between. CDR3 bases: TGTGCCAGCAGTTTATCATCTGGAAACACCATATATTTT. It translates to CASSLSSGNTIYF.

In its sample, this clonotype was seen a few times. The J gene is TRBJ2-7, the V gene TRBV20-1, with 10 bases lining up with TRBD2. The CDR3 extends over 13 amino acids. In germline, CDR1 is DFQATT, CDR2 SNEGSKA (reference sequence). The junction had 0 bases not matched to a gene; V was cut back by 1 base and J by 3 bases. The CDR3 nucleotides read TGCAGTGCTAGAGGACTAGCGGGCTACGAGCAGTACTTC. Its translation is CSARGLAGYEQYF.

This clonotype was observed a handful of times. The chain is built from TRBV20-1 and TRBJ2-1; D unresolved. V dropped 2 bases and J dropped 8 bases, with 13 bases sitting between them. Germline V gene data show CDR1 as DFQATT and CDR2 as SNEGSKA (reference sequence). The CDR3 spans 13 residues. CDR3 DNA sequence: TGCAGTGCTAGATCCCCGTCTGCCGATGAGCAGTTCTTC. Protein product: CSARSPSADEQFF.

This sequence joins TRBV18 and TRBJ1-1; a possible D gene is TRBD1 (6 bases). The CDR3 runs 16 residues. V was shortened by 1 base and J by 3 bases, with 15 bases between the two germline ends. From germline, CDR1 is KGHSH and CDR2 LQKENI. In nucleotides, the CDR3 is TGTGCCAGCTCACCACAAAACAGGGTGTTGGACACTGAAGCTTTCTTT. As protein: CASSPQNRVLDTEAFF.

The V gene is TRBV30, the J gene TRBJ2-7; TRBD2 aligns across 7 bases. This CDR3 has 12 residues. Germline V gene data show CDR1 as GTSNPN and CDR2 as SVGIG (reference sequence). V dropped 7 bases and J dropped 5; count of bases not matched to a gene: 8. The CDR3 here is CASSPGGNEQYF. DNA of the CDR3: TGTGCCTCGTCCCCGGGGGGTAACGAGCAGTACTTC.

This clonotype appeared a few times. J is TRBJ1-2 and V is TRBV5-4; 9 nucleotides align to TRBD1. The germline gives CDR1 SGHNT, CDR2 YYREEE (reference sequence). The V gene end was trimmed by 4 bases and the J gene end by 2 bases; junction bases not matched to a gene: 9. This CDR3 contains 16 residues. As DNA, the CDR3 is TGTGCCAGCAGCCGAATTCCGGACAGGGGAAACTATGGCTACACCTTC. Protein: CASSRIPDRGNYGYTF. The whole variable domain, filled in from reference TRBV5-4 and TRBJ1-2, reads ETGVTQSPTHLIKTRGQQVTLRCSSQSGHNTVSWYQQALGQGPQFIFQYYREEENGRGNFPPRFSGLQFPNYSSELNVNALELDDSALYLCASSRIPDRGNYGYTFGSGTRLTVV.

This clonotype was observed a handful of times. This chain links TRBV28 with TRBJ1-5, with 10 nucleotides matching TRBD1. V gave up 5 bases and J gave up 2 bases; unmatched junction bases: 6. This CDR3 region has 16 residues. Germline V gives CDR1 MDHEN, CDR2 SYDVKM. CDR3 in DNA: TGTGCCAGCAGTGAATCCGGGACAGGGGGCAATCAGCCCCAGCATTTT. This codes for CASSESGTGGNQPQHF.

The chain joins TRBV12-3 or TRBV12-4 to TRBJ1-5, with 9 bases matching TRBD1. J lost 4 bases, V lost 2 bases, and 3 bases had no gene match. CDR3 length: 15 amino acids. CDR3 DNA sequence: TGTGCCAGCAGTTTAAAGGGGACAGGGAATCAGCCCCAGCATTTT. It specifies CASSLKGTGNQPQHF.

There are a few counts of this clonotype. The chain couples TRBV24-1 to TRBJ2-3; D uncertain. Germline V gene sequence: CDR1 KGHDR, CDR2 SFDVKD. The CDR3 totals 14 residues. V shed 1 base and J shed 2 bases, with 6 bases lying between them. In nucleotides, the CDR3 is TGTGCCACCAGTGATTTAACACACACAGATACGCAGTATTTT. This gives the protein CATSDLTHTDTQYF.

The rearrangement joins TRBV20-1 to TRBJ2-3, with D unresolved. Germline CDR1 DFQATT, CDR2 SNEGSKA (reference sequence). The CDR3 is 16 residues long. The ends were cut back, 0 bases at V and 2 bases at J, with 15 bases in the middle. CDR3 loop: CSARDENTGSTDTQYF. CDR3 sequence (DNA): TGCAGTGCTAGAGATGAAAATACGGGCTCCACAGATACGCAGTATTTT.